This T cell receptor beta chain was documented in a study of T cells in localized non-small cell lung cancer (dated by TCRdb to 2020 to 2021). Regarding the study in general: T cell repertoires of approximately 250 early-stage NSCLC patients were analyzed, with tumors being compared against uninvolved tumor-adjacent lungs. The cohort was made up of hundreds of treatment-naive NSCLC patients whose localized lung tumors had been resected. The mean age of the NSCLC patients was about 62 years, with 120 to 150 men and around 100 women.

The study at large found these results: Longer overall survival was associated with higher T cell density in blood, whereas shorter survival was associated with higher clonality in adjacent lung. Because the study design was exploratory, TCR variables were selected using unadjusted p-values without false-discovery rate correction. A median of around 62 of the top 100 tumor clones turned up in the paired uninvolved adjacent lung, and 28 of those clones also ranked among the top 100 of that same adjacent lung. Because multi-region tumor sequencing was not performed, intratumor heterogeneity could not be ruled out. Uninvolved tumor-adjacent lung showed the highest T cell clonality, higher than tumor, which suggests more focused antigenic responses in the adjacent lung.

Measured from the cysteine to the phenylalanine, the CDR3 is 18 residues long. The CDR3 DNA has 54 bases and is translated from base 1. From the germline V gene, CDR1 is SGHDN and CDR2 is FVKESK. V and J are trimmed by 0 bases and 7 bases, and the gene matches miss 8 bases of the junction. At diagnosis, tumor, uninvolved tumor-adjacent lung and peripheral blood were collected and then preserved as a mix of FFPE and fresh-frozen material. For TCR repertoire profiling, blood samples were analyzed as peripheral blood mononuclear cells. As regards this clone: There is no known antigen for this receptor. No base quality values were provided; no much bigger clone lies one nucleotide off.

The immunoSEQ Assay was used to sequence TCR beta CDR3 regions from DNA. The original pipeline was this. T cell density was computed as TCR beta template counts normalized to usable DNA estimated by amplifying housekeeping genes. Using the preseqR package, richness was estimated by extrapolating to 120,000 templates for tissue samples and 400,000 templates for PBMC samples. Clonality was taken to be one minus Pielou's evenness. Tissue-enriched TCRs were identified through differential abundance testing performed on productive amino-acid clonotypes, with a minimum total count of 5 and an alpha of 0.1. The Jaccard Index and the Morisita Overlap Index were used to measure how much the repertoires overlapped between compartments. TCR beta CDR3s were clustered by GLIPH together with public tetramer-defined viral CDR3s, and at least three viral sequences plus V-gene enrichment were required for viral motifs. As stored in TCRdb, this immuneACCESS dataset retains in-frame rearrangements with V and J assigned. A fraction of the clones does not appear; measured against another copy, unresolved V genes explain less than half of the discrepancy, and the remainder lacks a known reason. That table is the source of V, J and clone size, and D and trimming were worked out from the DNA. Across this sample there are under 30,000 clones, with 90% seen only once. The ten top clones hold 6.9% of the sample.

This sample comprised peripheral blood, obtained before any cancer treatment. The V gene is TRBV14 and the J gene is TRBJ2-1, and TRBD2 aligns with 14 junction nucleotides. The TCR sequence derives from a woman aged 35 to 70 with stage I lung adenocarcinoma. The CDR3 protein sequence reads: CASSQDSGLAGEQNEQFF. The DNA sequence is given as TGTGCCAGCAGCCAAGATTCGGGACTAGCGGGAGAACAGAATGAGCAGTTCTTC.